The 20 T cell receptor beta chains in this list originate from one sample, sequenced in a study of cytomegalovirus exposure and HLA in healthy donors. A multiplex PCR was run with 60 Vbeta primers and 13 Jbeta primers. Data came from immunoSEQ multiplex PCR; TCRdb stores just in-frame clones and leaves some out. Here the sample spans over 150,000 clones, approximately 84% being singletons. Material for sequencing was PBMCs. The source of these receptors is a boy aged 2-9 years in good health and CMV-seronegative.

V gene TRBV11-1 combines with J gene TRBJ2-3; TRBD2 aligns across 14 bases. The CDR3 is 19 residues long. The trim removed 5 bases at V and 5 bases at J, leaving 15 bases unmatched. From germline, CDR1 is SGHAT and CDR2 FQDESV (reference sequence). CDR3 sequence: CASSLEESGLAGAIDTQYF. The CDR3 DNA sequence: TGTGCCAGCAGCCTAGAGGAGTCGGGACTAGCGGGAGCCATAGATACGCAGTATTTT. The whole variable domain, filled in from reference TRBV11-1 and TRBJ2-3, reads EAEVAQSPRYKITEKSQAVAFWCDPISGHATLYWYRQILGQGPELLVQFQDESVVDDSQLPKDRFSAERLKGVDSTLKIQPAELGDSAMYLCASSLEESGLAGAIDTQYFGPGTRLTVL.

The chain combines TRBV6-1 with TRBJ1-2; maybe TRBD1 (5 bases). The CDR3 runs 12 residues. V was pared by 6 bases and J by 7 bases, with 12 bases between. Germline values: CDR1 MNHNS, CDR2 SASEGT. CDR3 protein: CASSPGFGGYTF. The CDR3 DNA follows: TGTGCCAGCAGCCCAGGGTTTGGTGGCTACACCTTC.

The CDR3 protein is CASSYREDGQPQHF. The CDR3 coding sequence is TGTGCCAGCAGTTACAGGGAGGACGGTCAGCCCCAGCATTTT. The chain has TRBV6-5 and TRBJ1-5; D unclear. This CDR3 region has 14 residues. The germline CDR1 and CDR2 sequences are MNHEY and SVGAGI. Trimming pared 2 bases from V and 6 bases from J, leaving 11 bases between.

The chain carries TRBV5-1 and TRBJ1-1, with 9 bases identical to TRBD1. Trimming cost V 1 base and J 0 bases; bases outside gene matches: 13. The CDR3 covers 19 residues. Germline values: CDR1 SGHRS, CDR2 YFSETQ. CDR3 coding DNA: TGCGCCAGCAGCTTGATGGTGGGACAGGGTACAAATTTGAACACTGAAGCTTTCTTT. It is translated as CASSLMVGQGTNLNTEAFF.

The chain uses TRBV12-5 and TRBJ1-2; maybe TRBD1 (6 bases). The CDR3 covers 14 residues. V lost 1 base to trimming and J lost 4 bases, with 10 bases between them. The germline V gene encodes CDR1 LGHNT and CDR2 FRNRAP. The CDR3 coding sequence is TGTGCTAGTGGTTTGGAAAACAGGGTCTATGGCTACACCTTC. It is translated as CASGLENRVYGYTF.

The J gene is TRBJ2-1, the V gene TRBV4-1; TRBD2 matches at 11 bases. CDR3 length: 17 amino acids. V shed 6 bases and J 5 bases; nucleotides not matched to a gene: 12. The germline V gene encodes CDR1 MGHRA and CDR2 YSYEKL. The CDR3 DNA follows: TGCGCCAGCAGGGTGACTAGCGGGGTGCCGTGGGACAATGAGCAGTTCTTC. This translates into CASRVTSGVPWDNEQFF.

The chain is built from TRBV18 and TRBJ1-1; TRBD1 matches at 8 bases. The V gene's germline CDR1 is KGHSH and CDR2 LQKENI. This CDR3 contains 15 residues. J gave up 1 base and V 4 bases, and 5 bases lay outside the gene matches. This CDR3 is CASSLRTGPNTEAFF. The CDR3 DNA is TGTGCCAGCTCACTTAGGACAGGGCCGAACACTGAAGCTTTCTTT.

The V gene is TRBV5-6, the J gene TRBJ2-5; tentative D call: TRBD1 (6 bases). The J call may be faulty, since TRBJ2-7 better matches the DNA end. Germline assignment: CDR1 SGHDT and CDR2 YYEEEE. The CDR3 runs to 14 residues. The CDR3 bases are TGTGCCAGCAGCTTGGAAGGACAGTTTTACGAGCAGTACTTC. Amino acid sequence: CASSLEGQFYEQYF.

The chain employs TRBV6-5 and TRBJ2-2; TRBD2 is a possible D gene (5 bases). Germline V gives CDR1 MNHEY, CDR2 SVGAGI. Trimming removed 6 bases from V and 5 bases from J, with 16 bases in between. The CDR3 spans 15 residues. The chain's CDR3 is CASSTNRRWTGELFF. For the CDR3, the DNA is TGTGCCAGCAGCACTAACCGGAGGTGGACCGGGGAGCTGTTTTTT.

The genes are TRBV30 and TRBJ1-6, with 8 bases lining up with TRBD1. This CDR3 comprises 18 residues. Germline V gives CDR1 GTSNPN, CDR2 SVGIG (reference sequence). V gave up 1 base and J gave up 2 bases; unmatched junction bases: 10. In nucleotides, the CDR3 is TGTGCCTGGAGTGGGCCGAGGACAGGGAGCGCCTATAATTCACCCCTCCACTTT. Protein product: CAWSGPRTGSAYNSPLHF.

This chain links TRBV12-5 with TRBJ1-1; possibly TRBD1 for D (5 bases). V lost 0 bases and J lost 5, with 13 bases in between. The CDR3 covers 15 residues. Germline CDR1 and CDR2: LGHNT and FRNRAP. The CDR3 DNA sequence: TGTGCTAGTGGTTTGGTAGGGGCAGGGTTGACTGAAGCTTTCTTT. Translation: CASGLVGAGLTEAFF. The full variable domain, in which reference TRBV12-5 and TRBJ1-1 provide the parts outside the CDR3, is DARVTQTPRHKVTEMGQEVTMRCQPILGHNTVFWYRQTMMQGLELLAYFRNRAPLDDSGMPKDRFSAEMPDATLATLKIQPSEPRDSAVYFCASGLVGAGLTEAFFGQGTRLTVV.

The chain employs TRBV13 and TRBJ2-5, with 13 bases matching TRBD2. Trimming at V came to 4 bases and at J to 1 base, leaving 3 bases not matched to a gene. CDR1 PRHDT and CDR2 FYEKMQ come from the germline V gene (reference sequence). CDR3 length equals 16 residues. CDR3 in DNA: TGTGCCAGCAGCTGGGGACTAGCGGGACCCCAAGAGACCCAGTACTTC. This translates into CASSWGLAGPQETQYF.

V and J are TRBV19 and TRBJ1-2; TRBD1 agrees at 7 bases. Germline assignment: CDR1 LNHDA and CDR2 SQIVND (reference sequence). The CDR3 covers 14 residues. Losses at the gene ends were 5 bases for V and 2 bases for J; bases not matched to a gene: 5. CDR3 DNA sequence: TGTGCCAGTAGTGTTACAGGGGTAAACTATGGCTACACCTTC. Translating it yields CASSVTGVNYGYTF.

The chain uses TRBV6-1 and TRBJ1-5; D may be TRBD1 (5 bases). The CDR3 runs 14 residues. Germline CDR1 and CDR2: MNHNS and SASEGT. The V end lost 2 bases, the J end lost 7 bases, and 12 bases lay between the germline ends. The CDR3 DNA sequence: TGTGCCAGCAGTGAAACGAAGGGGAACCAGCCCCAGCATTTT. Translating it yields CASSETKGNQPQHF.

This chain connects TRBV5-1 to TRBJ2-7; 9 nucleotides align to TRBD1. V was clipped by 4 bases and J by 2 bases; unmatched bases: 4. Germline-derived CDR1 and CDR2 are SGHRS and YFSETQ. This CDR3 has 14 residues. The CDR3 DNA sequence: TGCGCCAGCAGCCTCGGGACAGGGACCTACGAGCAGTACTTC. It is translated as CASSLGTGTYEQYF. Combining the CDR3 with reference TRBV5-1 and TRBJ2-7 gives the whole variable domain KAGVTQTPRYLIKTRGQQVTLSCSPISGHRSVSWYQQTPGQGLQFLFEYFSETQRNKGNFPGRFSGRQFSNSRSEMNVSTLELGDSALYLCASSLGTGTYEQYFGPGTRLTVT.

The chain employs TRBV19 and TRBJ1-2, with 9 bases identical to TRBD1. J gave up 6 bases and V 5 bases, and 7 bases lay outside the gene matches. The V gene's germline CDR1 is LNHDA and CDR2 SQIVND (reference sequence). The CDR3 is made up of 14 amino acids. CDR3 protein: CASSDYRGQDGYTF. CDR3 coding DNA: TGTGCCAGTAGTGATTACAGGGGGCAGGATGGCTACACCTTC.

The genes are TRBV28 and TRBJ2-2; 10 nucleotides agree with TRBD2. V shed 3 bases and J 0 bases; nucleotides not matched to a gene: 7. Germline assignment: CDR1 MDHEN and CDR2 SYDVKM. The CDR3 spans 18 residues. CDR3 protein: CASSFTLAGIANTGELFF. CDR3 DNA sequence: TGTGCCAGCAGTTTTACACTAGCGGGGATCGCGAACACCGGGGAGCTGTTTTTT.

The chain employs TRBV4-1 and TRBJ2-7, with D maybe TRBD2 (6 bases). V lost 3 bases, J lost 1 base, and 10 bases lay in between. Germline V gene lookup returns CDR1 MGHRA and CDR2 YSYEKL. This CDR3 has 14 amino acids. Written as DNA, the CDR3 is TGCGCCAGCAGCCATGGGGACTTTTCCTACGAGCAGTACTTC. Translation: CASSHGDFSYEQYF.

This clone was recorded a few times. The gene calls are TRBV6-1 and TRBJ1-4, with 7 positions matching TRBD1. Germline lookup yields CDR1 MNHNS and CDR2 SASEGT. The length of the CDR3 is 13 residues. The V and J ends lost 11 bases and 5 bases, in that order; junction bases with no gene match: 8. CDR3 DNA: TGTGCCGGCAACAGGGGCGAAAATGAAAAACTGTTTTTT. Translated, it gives CAGNRGENEKLFF.

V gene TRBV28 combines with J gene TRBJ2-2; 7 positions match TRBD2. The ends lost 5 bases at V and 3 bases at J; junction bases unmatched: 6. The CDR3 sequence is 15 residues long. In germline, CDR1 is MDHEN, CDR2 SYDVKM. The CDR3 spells CASSPSGGYTGELFF. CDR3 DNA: TGTGCCAGCAGTCCCTCGGGGGGTTACACCGGGGAGCTGTTTTTT.